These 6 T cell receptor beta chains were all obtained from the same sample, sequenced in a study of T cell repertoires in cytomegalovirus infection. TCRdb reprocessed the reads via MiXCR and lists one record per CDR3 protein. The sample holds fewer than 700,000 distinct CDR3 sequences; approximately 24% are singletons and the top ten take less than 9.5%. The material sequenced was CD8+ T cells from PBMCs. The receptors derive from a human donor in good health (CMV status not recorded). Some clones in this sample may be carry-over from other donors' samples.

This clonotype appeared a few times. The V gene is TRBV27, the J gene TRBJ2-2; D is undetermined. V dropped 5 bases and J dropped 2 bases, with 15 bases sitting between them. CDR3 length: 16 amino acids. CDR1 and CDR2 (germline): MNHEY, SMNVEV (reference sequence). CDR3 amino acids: CASSPSLGRNTGELFF. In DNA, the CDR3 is TGTGCCAGCAGTCCGAGTCTTGGCAGAAACACCGGGGAGCTGTTTTTT.

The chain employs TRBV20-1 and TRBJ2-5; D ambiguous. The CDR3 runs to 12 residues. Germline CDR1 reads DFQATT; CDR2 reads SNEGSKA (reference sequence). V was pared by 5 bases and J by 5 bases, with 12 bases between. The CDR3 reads CSARQDRETQYF. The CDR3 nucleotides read TGCAGTGCTCGGCAGGATAGGGAGACCCAGTACTTC.

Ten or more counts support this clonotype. CDR3 region: CASSLSGTTYEQYV. CDR3 sequence (DNA): TGTGCCAGCAGCTTATCCGGGACAACCTACGAGCAGTACGTC. The chain employs TRBV11-2 and TRBJ2-7; possible D gene TRBD1, 6 bases. Between the trimmed V and J ends, which lost 2 bases and 2 bases, there was a span of 10 bases. The CDR3 covers 14 residues. In germline, CDR1 is SGHAT, CDR2 FQNNGV.

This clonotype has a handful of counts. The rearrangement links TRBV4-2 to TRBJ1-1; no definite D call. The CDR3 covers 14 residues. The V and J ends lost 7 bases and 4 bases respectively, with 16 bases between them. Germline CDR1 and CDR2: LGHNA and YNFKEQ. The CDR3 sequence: CASTEGMIGTEAFF. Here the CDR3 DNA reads TGTGCCAGCACCGAAGGCATGATAGGCACTGAAGCTTTCTTT.

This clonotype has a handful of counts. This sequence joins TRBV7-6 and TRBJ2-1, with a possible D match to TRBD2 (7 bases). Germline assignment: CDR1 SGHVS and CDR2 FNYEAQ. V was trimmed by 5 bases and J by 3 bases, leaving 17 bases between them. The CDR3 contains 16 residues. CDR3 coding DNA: TGTGCCAGCAGCCCGGTTGCGGGGGCCCTCTACAATGAGCAGTTCTTC. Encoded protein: CASSPVAGALYNEQFF.

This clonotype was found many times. The CDR3, as DNA: TGTGCCAGCAGGAAGACTAGCGGGGTCCCCTACGAGCAGTACTTC. Its translation: CASRKTSGVPYEQYF. The chain couples TRBV7-8 to TRBJ2-7; 11 positions match TRBD2. Germline assignment: CDR1 SGHVS and CDR2 FQNEAQ. The V gene end was trimmed by 6 bases and the J gene end by 2 bases; junction bases not matched to a gene: 6. The CDR3 sequence is 15 residues long.